This T cell receptor (beta chain) appears in the sequencing data of a study of Tregs in tolerant kidney transplant recipients. Generated by immunoSEQ multiplex PCR, the TCRdb table keeps only in-frame clones and is missing some. The table counts 45,000 to 55,000 clones; about 0.85% lies in the top ten. For this clone: The read falls 3 residues short of the CDR3 end, and the missing part is taken from the germline J gene.

The germline gives CDR1 SGHAT, CDR2 FQNNGV. This CDR3 has 13 residues. The V gene end was trimmed by 7 bases and the J gene end by 5 bases; junction bases not matched to a gene: 7. The specimen comprised CD4+ T cells from blood, sampled before the transplant. This TCR derives from a human donor who received a combined kidney and bone marrow transplant. This rearrangement joins TRBV11-2 to TRBJ2-5; 7 bases line up with TRBD1. The sequenced CDR3 bases are TGTGCCAGCACCCAGGGGGTTTTTGAGACC. Its protein product is CASTQGVFET. The CDR3 as a whole reads CASTQGVFETQYF.